Here is one T cell receptor (beta chain) with its context. The antigen it binds to is not known. No base qualities exist here, and no much larger clone lies one base off it. From the germline V gene, CDR1 is SGHDT and CDR2 is YYEEEE. From its cysteine to its phenylalanine, the CDR3 spans 16 amino acids. The kept DNA is CDR3 alone, 48 bases in frame from the first base. Germline trimming amounts to 5 bases on V and 5 bases on J, with 14 as the count of junction bases outside the gene matches. This specimen belongs to a study of T cell responses to AZD1222 COVID-19 vaccine (dated by TCRdb to the early 2020s). Turning to the overall study: TCR sequencing was performed for fewer than 250 trial participants, of whom about 200 were given two doses of AZD1222 and some 25 were given two doses of MenACWY control vaccine. Trial participants were enrolled by age into subgroups of 18-55, 56-69 and 70-plus years, and 148, 28 and 57 TCR-sequenced participants, respectively, were included in these subgroups.

The CDR3 regions of human TCRbeta chains were analyzed by immunosequencing. Turning to the authors' computational methods: TCRs in the repertoires were compared against a reference library of SARS-CoV-2-specific TCRs that had been generated with the MIRA antigen-specificity platform. Breadth was defined as the fraction of unique TCRs that were SARS-CoV-2-associated, and depth was defined as the fraction of total T cells that were SARS-CoV-2-associated. Each spike-specific TCR was assigned to its reactive spike region and to a CD4 or CD8 class using the MIRA data. Log10-transformed breadth and depth values were compared by one-way ANOVA with Sidak's multiple comparisons tests. TCRdb obtained this table from immuneACCESS and retained in-frame rearrangements with V and J assigned. These tables miss some clones; where compared with another copy, unresolved V genes account for less than half of the shortfall, and the remainder is unexplained. V and J calls and clone size come straight from that table; D and trimming were deduced from the DNA. The sample profile shows fewer than 200,000 clones; about 92% of them were found once. Of the sample, roughly 4.4% is held by the ten largest clones.

The time point label for this specimen denotes: baseline before first vaccination. The treatment or condition label of this sample denotes: meningococcal conjugate vaccine given as trial control. Vaccinee samples were obtained from the UK trials COV001 and COV002, which included a single-blind randomized controlled phase 2/3 trial of AZD1222 (ChAdOx1 nCoV-19) in healthy adults. For TCRbeta chain sequencing, PBMC samples were collected from trial participants at day 0 and at day 28 after the second dose. The paper as a whole reports these results and caveats: Conclusions about previously exposed vaccinees were limited because only six AZD1222 recipients were SARS-CoV-2 seropositive at baseline. After two AZD1222 doses, both the breadth and the depth of spike-specific TCRs were significantly higher than at day 0 and than in MenACWY recipients. Participants were mostly white British and included more females than males, and it was suggested by the authors that clonal diversity may have been underestimated. Because no samples from the day 14 peak response were available, repertoires could be characterized only after the peak T cell response. In the small 56-69-year group, the increase in depth fell short of significance, most likely because of low power. Nearly half of unique spike-specific TCRs reportedly recognized epitopes outside regions mutated in the B.1.351 and B.1.1.7 variants. The vaccine-associated CD4 TCRs covered the entire spike protein, and the dominant responses fell in regions 160-218 and 743-854.

The chain links TRBV5-6 with TRBJ2-7, with 9 bases aligning to TRBD2. Sequencing used peripheral blood, obtained on day 0 of MenACWY control vaccination. The TCR was taken from an adult in good health. The DNA sequence is given as TGTGCCAGCAGTAATCGACTAGCGGCGAGGATGGACGAGCAGTACTTC. Its translation reads: CASSNRLAARMDEQYF.